These 20 T cell receptor beta chains were sequenced from one sample in a study of identical twins. TCRdb itself ran the 5' RACE reads through MiXCR, one entry per CDR3 protein. The table records just under 550,000 distinct CDR3 sequences, over 12% of them present only once. The data were also submitted as part of a second study, on yellow fever vaccine responses in identical twins.

Material: CD4+ T cells sorted from blood. The receptors were sampled from a young woman in good health.

The genes are TRBV3-1 and TRBJ2-4; D might be TRBD2 (5 bases). Germline V gene sequence: CDR1 LGHDT, CDR2 YNNKEL (reference sequence). The CDR3 extends over 17 amino acids. The V gene lost 1 base and the J gene lost 0 bases, with 13 bases spanning the gap. The CDR3 sequence: CASSQATGVVAKNIQYF. DNA of the CDR3: TGTGCCAGCAGCCAAGCGACCGGGGTGGTAGCCAAAAACATTCAGTACTTC.

The chain uses TRBV27 and TRBJ1-1, with unresolved D. Germline lookup yields CDR1 MNHEY and CDR2 SMNVEV (reference sequence). Trimming left V 7 bases short and J 3 bases short, with 15 bases between. The CDR3 length is 14 residues. DNA for the CDR3: TGTGCCAGCATTATGTCCCGGGGTCACACTGAAGCTTTCTTT. This sequence encodes CASIMSRGHTEAFF.

The chain uses TRBV20-1 and TRBJ2-5, with a weak D call TRBD1 (5 bases). Germline V gives CDR1 DFQATT, CDR2 SNEGSKA (reference sequence). The CDR3 covers 14 residues. Trimming took off 3 bases at V and 4 bases at J, with 15 bases between the two ends. For the CDR3, the DNA is TGCAGTGCTAGGGTTCAGGGTGGAGTAGAGACCCAGTACTTC. Translation: CSARVQGGVETQYF.

This clonotype was seen a few times. The chain combines TRBV19 with TRBJ2-7; D call uncertain. This CDR3 comprises 14 residues. Per the germline V gene, CDR1 is LNHDA and CDR2 is SQIVND (reference sequence). The V end was cut by 3 bases, the J end by 0 bases, with 9 bases between. CDR3 loop: CASSMPQSSYEQYF. The CDR3 bases are TGTGCCAGTAGTATGCCCCAGAGCTCCTACGAGCAGTACTTC.

This clonotype was seen a few times. V is TRBV24-1 and J is TRBJ2-1, with 9 bases aligning to TRBD1. The CDR3 is 15 residues long. The trim removed 1 base at V and 6 bases at J, leaving 3 bases unmatched. Germline assignment: CDR1 KGHDR and CDR2 SFDVKD. CDR3 sequence reads: CATSDFGQGTNEQFF. The CDR3 nucleotides are TGTGCCACCAGTGATTTCGGACAGGGGACCAATGAGCAGTTCTTC.

The rearrangement uses TRBV6-1 and TRBJ2-5; D may correspond to TRBD1 or TRBD2 (6 bases each). The ends were cut back, 6 bases at V and 5 bases at J, with 16 bases in the middle. The germline V gene encodes CDR1 MNHNS and CDR2 SASEGT. The CDR3 is 14 residues long. CDR3 coding DNA: TGTGCCAGCAGATCATGGGGGGCGGGTGAGACCCAGTACTTC. Its protein product is CASRSWGAGETQYF.

This clonotype was counted only a few times. This chain connects TRBV7-8 to TRBJ1-5; D might be TRBD1 (5 bases). V lost 5 bases and J lost 7, with 12 bases in between. Germline lookup yields CDR1 SGHVS and CDR2 FQNEAQ. The CDR3 covers 13 residues. CDR3 bases: TGTGCCAGCAGCCGCGGGACCGTCCAGCCCCAGCATTTT. As protein: CASSRGTVQPQHF.

This clonotype was detected only a few times. The chain employs TRBV29-1 and TRBJ1-2; D is perhaps TRBD1 (5 bases). V lost 7 bases and J lost 7, with 13 bases in between. Per germline, CDR1 SQVTM and CDR2 ANQGSEA. The CDR3 is 11 residues long. The CDR3 DNA is TGCAGCGCAGGGAGTTCTCGTGGCTACACCTTC. Translation: CSAGSSRGYTF.

There are a few counts of this clonotype. The gene calls are TRBV28 and TRBJ2-5; 8 nucleotides line up with TRBD2. CDR1 is MDHEN, CDR2 SYDVKM, per germline. The J segment lost 7 bases and the V segment lost 7 bases, leaving 2 bases of the junction unmatched. CDR3 size: 11 residues. The CDR3: CASTSGGTQYF. The CDR3, as DNA: TGTGCCAGCACCAGCGGGGGGACCCAGTACTTC.

This clonotype was picked up many times. The chain couples TRBV12-3 or TRBV12-4 to TRBJ1-2; D ambiguous. V lost 1 base to trimming and J lost 8 bases, with 8 bases between them. The CDR3 sequence is 12 residues long. The CDR3: CASSLGRTGYTF. The CDR3 nucleotides are TGTGCCAGCAGTTTAGGCAGGACGGGCTACACCTTC.

This clonotype was detected only a few times. V gene TRBV7-9 combines with J gene TRBJ2-4; 7 bases map to TRBD2. This CDR3 spans 16 amino acids. The V gene end was trimmed by 4 bases and the J gene end by 0 bases; junction bases not matched to a gene: 6. Germline CDR1 is SEHNR and CDR2 is FQNEAQ (reference sequence). CDR3 amino acids: CASSYYSGLAKNIQYF. Here the CDR3 DNA reads TGTGCCAGCAGCTATTATAGCGGGCTAGCCAAAAACATTCAGTACTTC.

The chain is built from TRBV28 and TRBJ1-5; possibly TRBD1 for D (6 bases). Deletions cut 6 bases from V and 1 base from J, with 13 bases between. The CDR3 runs 15 residues. CDR1 MDHEN and CDR2 SYDVKM come from the germline V gene. Here the CDR3 DNA reads TGTGCCAGCAGACCTACAGGGATAAGCAATCAGCCCCAGCATTTT. Its protein is CASRPTGISNQPQHF. Supplemented by reference TRBV28 and TRBJ1-5, the full variable domain reads DVKVTQSSRYLVKRTGEKVFLECVQDMDHENMFWYRQDPGLGLRLIYFSYDVKMKEKGDIPEGYSVSREKKERFSLILESASTNQTSMYLCASRPTGISNQPQHFGDGTRLSIL.

This clonotype was observed a few times. The chain carries TRBV28 and TRBJ1-2; D is unclear. Trimming removed 6 bases at V and 8 bases at J, with 13 bases between. This CDR3 contains 12 residues. Germline V CDR1 and CDR2: MDHEN, SYDVKM. CDR3 protein: CASSKLSGGYTF. In DNA form, the CDR3 reads TGTGCCAGCAGCAAACTATCGGGCGGCTACACCTTC.

This clonotype was detected only a few times. Compared with germline, one end of the junction differs, possibly owing to a read error. The chain joins TRBV7-3 to TRBJ2-1; TRBD1 aligns across 7 bases. This CDR3 is built from 18 residues. Germline V gives CDR1 SGHTA, CDR2 FQGTGA. CDR3 DNA: TGTGCCAGCAGCTTAACGGCGGCAGGGGGTGCAAGGGACAATGAGCAGTTCTTT. Protein: CASSLTAAGGARDNEQFF. The full variable domain, completed using reference TRBV7-3 and TRBJ2-1, is GAGVSQTPSNKVTEKGKYVELRCDPISGHTALYWYRQSLGQGPEFLIYFQGTGAADDSGLPNDRFFAVRPEGSVSTLKIQRTERGDSAVYLCASSLTAAGGARDNEQFFGPGTRLTVL.

V and J are TRBV11-2 and TRBJ2-5; no clear D. The CDR3 contains 16 residues. Trimming removed 5 bases at V and 1 base at J, with 17 bases between. CDR1 is SGHAT, CDR2 FQNNGV, per germline. The CDR3 loop is CASSTHFGLAQETQYF. CDR3 in DNA: TGTGCCAGCAGCACCCACTTCGGGCTGGCCCAAGAGACCCAGTACTTC.

This clonotype turned up a few times. The rearrangement links TRBV3-1 to TRBJ1-2, with 8 bases identical to TRBD1. The CDR3 consists of 15 residues. V shed 2 bases, J shed 8 bases, and the junction held 10 bases outside the gene matches. Germline values: CDR1 LGHDT, CDR2 YNNKEL (reference sequence). This CDR3 is CASSQRKGQGEGYTF. CDR3 in DNA: TGTGCCAGCAGCCAAAGAAAAGGACAGGGAGAAGGCTACACCTTC.

V gene TRBV6-1 combines with J gene TRBJ2-7; perhaps TRBD1 as D (5 bases). This CDR3 is built from 14 residues. V was cut by 7 bases and J by 2 bases, with 15 bases left in between. Germline CDR1 and CDR2: MNHNS and SASEGT. The CDR3 here is CASTPGHFTYEQYV. Here the CDR3 DNA reads TGTGCCAGCACCCCTGGACACTTCACCTACGAGCAGTACGTC.

This rearrangement joins TRBV18 to TRBJ2-6; D unclear. The ends were cut back, 3 bases at V and 1 base at J, with 7 bases in the middle. Germline CDR1 and CDR2: KGHSH and LQKENI. This CDR3 has 15 residues. The CDR3 here is CASSPQESGANVLTF. In DNA, the CDR3 is TGTGCCAGCTCACCGCAGGAGTCTGGGGCCAACGTCCTGACTTTC.

The V gene is TRBV7-7, the J gene TRBJ2-4; D might be TRBD2 (6 bases). Germline V gives CDR1 SSHAT, CDR2 FNYEAQ (reference sequence). This CDR3 is 16 amino acids long. Trimming pared 7 bases from V and 0 bases from J, leaving 16 bases between. As DNA, the CDR3 is TGTGCCAGCACCCCCATCGGGGGTTTAGCCAAAAACATTCAGTACTTC. Translating gives CASTPIGGLAKNIQYF.

The rearrangement joins TRBV20-1 to TRBJ2-1; the D gene is possibly TRBD2 (5 bases). V was pared by 5 bases and J by 8 bases, with 16 bases between. The germline V gene encodes CDR1 DFQATT and CDR2 SNEGSKA (reference sequence). The CDR3 extends over 13 amino acids. The CDR3 DNA reads TGCAGTGCTCAACTGGGCGGGTTCGATGAGCAGTTCTTC. Protein product: CSAQLGGFDEQFF.